This T cell receptor (beta chain) was retrieved from a study of beta chain features in type 1 diabetes. This CDR3 comprises 12 residues. CDR1 is MNHNS and CDR2 is SASEGT in the germline V gene. V shed 8 bases, J shed 8 bases, and the junction held 5 bases outside the gene matches. Reverse transcription of all isolated RNA meant that expressed TCRB transcripts were sequenced. Measured with immunoSEQ multiplex PCR; TCRdb has only the in-frame clones, and not every one. The sample holds some 410,000 clones, about 15% seen once. This clone was seen a handful of times. The genes are TRBV6-1 and TRBJ2-4; 8 bases fit TRBD1. The receptor's source is a man aged 30-40 years in good health. The sample consisted of naive CD4+ T cells from blood. CDR3 in amino acids: CASRQGLYIQYF. In nucleotides, the CDR3 is TGTGCCAGCCGACAGGGGTTGTACATTCAGTACTTC.